This paragraph reports one T cell receptor (beta chain). It has no known antigen specificity. No clone much larger than this one lies a single base away; base qualities are absent. The data were taken from a study of T cells in narcolepsy (dated by TCRdb to the late 2010s). Background on the whole study: Healthy control donors were enrolled in the study alongside patients who had narcolepsy type 1 or type 2 (NT1, NT2). Autoreactive T cells targeting hypocretin neuron self-antigens (hypocretin, TRIB2) were sought in narcolepsy patients, and TCR Vbeta sequencing was used to track clonotypes in blood and CSF. The paper's findings and limits, for the study overall: Autoreactive clonotypes were reported to be detected serially in the blood of the same patients and of different patients, but not in the blood of healthy controls. Certain blood memory CD4+ repertoires from patients and controls had no sequences that matched autoreactive T cell clones. Patients and controls had similar numbers of sequenced blood memory CD4+ clonotypes, with averages of about 39,494 in patients and some 31,000 in controls. HCRT-specific and TRIB2-specific autoreactive clonotypes were highlighted in plots that compared CD4+ T cell clonotypes in CSF versus blood from the same patient.

Memory CD4+ T cells were sorted ex vivo from peripheral blood of narcolepsy patients and healthy controls for TCR Vbeta sequencing. Libraries were made using the immunoSEQ multiplex PCR assay. Drawn from immuneACCESS, this table holds only the in-frame rearrangements with V and J called that TCRdb kept. Clones are partly lost; checked studies trace under half to an unresolved V gene and leave the rest unexplained. The sample contains under 40,000 clones, roughly 87% of them found a single time. Clones ranked in the top ten supply roughly 0.68% of the sample. According to the germline V gene (reference sequence), CDR1 reads LNHDA and CDR2 reads SQIVND. Reading from cysteine to phenylalanine, the CDR3 counts 14 amino acids. Only the CDR3 region is kept as DNA, spanning 42 bases read in frame from base 1. After removal of 7 bases from V and 3 bases from J, the junction retains 4 bases not matched to a gene.

The clonotype comes from a human donor in good health. Source material: memory (CD45RA-) CD4+ T cells from blood. The cell subset or site label here, explained by the study, means: memory T cells sorted ex vivo from peripheral blood. The rearrangement combines TRBV19 with TRBJ1-5, with 9 bases in between that match TRBD1. In nucleotide form, the sequence is TGTGCCAGTAAGCTACAGGGGGCCAATCAGCCCCAGCATTTT. This yields the protein CASKLQGANQPQHF.